Presented here are 30 T cell receptor beta chains from one specimen sequenced in a study of graft-versus-host responses after intestinal transplantation. Assay used: immunoSEQ multiplex PCR; TCRdb lists only in-frame clones, some missing. This table holds several thousand clones, 95% to 98% found once. The specimen comprised PBMCs, sampled 23 days after intestinal transplant. The source of these receptors is a human patient who received an intestinal transplant, so some T cells may come from the graft donor.

V and J are TRBV27 and TRBJ2-3; D remains ambiguous. The germline V gene encodes CDR1 MNHEY and CDR2 SMNVEV (reference sequence). The V and J ends lost 5 bases and 0 bases respectively, with 0 bases between them. The CDR3 extends over 11 amino acids. The CDR3 bases are TGTGCCAGCAGTAGCACAGATACGCAGTATTTT. Translation gives CASSSTDTQYF.

V and J are TRBV5-1 and TRBJ1-3, with 8 bases identical to TRBD1. This CDR3 has 16 amino acids. V lost 1 base to trimming and J lost 4 bases; unmatched junction nucleotides: 7. Looked up from germline, CDR1 is SGHRS and CDR2 is YFSETQ. The CDR3 sequence is CASSLTQGAVGNTIYF. The DNA of the CDR3 is TGCGCCAGCAGCTTGACCCAGGGGGCAGTCGGAAACACCATATATTTT.

The chain carries TRBV28 and TRBJ2-1; 9 nucleotides line up with TRBD2. V was pared by 3 bases and J by 3 bases, with 12 bases of the junction left unmatched. Germline loops: CDR1 MDHEN, CDR2 SYDVKM. The CDR3 sequence is 18 residues long. The DNA of the CDR3 is TGTGCCAGCAGTTTCCTCAACCCGGGACTAGCCAGCTACAATGAGCAGTTCTTC. This gives the protein CASSFLNPGLASYNEQFF.

This clone appeared a single time. The chain links TRBV7-8 to TRBJ1-1; no clear D. The ends were cut back, 2 bases at V and 6 bases at J, with 13 bases in the middle. Germline V gene data show CDR1 as SGHVS and CDR2 as FQNEAQ. This CDR3 has 14 residues. The CDR3 here is CASSLNILNPEAFF. DNA for the CDR3: TGTGCCAGCAGCTTAAACATCCTTAATCCTGAAGCTTTCTTT. Based on the CDR3 plus reference TRBV7-8 and TRBJ1-1, the full variable domain is GAGVSQSPRYKVAKRGQDVALRCDPISGHVSLFWYQQALGQGPEFLTYFQNEAQLDKSGLPSDRFFAERPEGSVSTLKIQRTQQEDSAVYLCASSLNILNPEAFFGQGTRLTVV.

The chain links TRBV30 to TRBJ2-7; 8 bases fit TRBD2. V lost 2 bases, J lost 5 bases, and 8 bases stayed unmatched. The CDR3 sequence is 14 residues long. Germline values: CDR1 GTSNPN, CDR2 SVGIG (reference sequence). The DNA of the CDR3 is TGTGCCTGGAGTCCGACGGGGCGGGAGGACGAGCAGTACTTC. It codes for CAWSPTGREDEQYF.

The gene calls are TRBV27 and TRBJ2-7; D is possibly TRBD2 (5 bases). The CDR3 sequence is 12 residues long. Germline CDR1 MNHEY, CDR2 SMNVEV (reference sequence). V lost 2 bases to trimming and J lost 6 bases, with 8 bases between them. CDR3 sequence: CASSLTGSEQYF. CDR3 sequence (DNA): TGTGCCAGCAGTTTAACGGGGAGCGAGCAGTACTTC.

This rearrangement joins TRBV11-2 to TRBJ2-4; D is perhaps TRBD2 (5 bases). In germline, CDR1 is SGHAT, CDR2 FQNNGV. The CDR3 has 16 amino acids. Trimming removed 5 bases from V and 0 bases from J, with 14 bases in between. CDR3 protein: CASSTKPSLAKNIQYF. The CDR3 DNA reads TGTGCCAGCAGCACTAAACCTAGCTTAGCCAAAAACATTCAGTACTTC.

The V and J genes are TRBV28 and TRBJ2-4; 9 bases are a match to TRBD1. V lost 5 bases to trimming and J lost 5 bases; unmatched junction nucleotides: 7. The CDR3 contains 15 residues. Germline CDR1 is MDHEN and CDR2 is SYDVKM. The CDR3 region is CASSTADRGENIQYF. The CDR3 DNA follows: TGTGCCAGCAGTACCGCGGACAGGGGCGAAAACATTCAGTACTTC.

This rearrangement joins TRBV29-1 to TRBJ2-1, with a possible D match to TRBD2 (5 bases). CDR1 SQVTM and CDR2 ANQGSEA come from the germline V gene. V lost 3 bases to trimming and J lost 5 bases, with 11 bases between them. The CDR3 totals 13 residues. CDR3 loop: CSVEYGNDNEQFF. The CDR3 nucleotides are TGCAGCGTTGAGTACGGGAACGACAATGAGCAGTTCTTC.

The chain employs TRBV29-1 and TRBJ2-2, with 7 bases fitting TRBD1. With V trimmed by 5 bases and J by 7 bases, 10 bases remained unmatched. This CDR3 comprises 14 residues. The V gene's germline CDR1 is SQVTM and CDR2 ANQGSEA. CDR3 amino acids: CSVFTGDKGGELFF. The CDR3 region has the DNA TGCAGCGTTTTTACAGGGGATAAGGGCGGGGAGCTGTTTTTT.

The chain couples TRBV19 to TRBJ2-3; D unclear. Looked up from germline, CDR1 is LNHDA and CDR2 is SQIVND (reference sequence). Trimming removed 5 bases from V and 6 bases from J, with 18 bases in between. CDR3 length: 15 residues. The CDR3 is CASSYGREWSDTQYF. CDR3 nucleotides: TGTGCCAGTAGTTATGGGCGAGAGTGGTCGGATACGCAGTATTTT.

V is TRBV5-1 and J is TRBJ2-5; 15 bases are shared with TRBD2. The CDR3 is made up of 18 amino acids. V lost 2 bases and J lost 2; bases outside the gene matches: 7. CDR1 SGHRS and CDR2 YFSETQ come from the germline V gene. The CDR3 DNA is TGCGCCAGCAGCTTCCCGGGACTAGCGGGAGGAGATCAAGAGACCCAGTACTTC. It encodes CASSFPGLAGGDQETQYF.

The rearrangement joins TRBV27 to TRBJ2-1; D might be TRBD1 or TRBD2, each matching 5 bases. The CDR3 is 14 amino acids. V was shortened by 0 bases and J by 10 bases, with 13 bases between the two germline ends. Germline CDR1 MNHEY, CDR2 SMNVEV (reference sequence). CDR3 DNA sequence: TGTGCCAGCAGTTTATCGGCTGGGGGATTGGAGCAGTTCTTC. Its protein product is CASSLSAGGLEQFF.

V gene TRBV19 combines with J gene TRBJ2-1; 7 nucleotides align to TRBD1. From germline, CDR1 is LNHDA and CDR2 SQIVND (reference sequence). The V gene end was trimmed by 6 bases and the J gene end by 6 bases; junction bases not matched to a gene: 8. The CDR3 spans 14 residues. The CDR3 here is CASSWGQPLNEQFF. The CDR3 coding sequence is TGTGCCAGTAGCTGGGGACAGCCCCTCAATGAGCAGTTCTTC.

The chain has TRBV7-2 and TRBJ2-1, with unresolved D. V was trimmed by 0 bases and J by 3 bases, leaving 6 bases between them. Germline V gives CDR1 SGHTA, CDR2 FQGNSA. The CDR3 length is 14 residues. Here the CDR3 reads CASSLALGYNEQFF. CDR3 bases: TGTGCCAGCAGCTTAGCGCTAGGCTACAATGAGCAGTTCTTC.

The chain has TRBV6-1 and TRBJ1-4; possible D gene TRBD1, 5 bases. Trimming removed 1 base at V and 8 bases at J, with 11 bases between. CDR1 is MNHNS and CDR2 is SASEGT in the germline V gene. This CDR3 region has 14 residues. In DNA form, the CDR3 reads TGTGCCAGCAGTGAAGAAGGGGACCGGGAAAAACTGTTTTTT. Encoded protein: CASSEEGDREKLFF.

V gene TRBV6-1 combines with J gene TRBJ1-1; D gene ambiguous. This CDR3 region has 13 residues. Looked up from germline, CDR1 is MNHNS and CDR2 is SASEGT. The V and J ends lost 10 bases and 2 bases respectively, with 14 bases between them. The CDR3 DNA reads as TGTGCCACCAGAAAGGAAAGAAACACTGAAGCTTTCTTT. Its translation is CATRKERNTEAFF.

This chain joins TRBV10-1 and TRBJ2-5; TRBD2 matches at 7 bases. The CDR3 loop spans 13 amino acids. J gave up 5 bases and V 3 bases, and 3 bases lay outside the gene matches. Germline loops: CDR1 WNHNN, CDR2 SYGVQD (reference sequence). DNA of the CDR3: TGCGCCAGCAGTGAACTAGCGTGGGAGACCCAGTACTTC. Translating gives CASSELAWETQYF.

This chain links TRBV10-1 with TRBJ2-5; D remains ambiguous. V lost 3 bases and J lost 5, with 10 bases in between. The CDR3 totals 13 residues. CDR1 is WNHNN, CDR2 SYGVQD, per germline (reference sequence). The CDR3 loop is CASSESPGETQYF. The CDR3 DNA is TGCGCCAGCAGTGAATCCCCCGGCGAGACCCAGTACTTC.

This chain links TRBV18 with TRBJ2-7; perhaps TRBD1 as D (5 bases). V lost 5 bases and J 3 bases, leaving 23 bases between the germline ends. The CDR3 sequence is 17 residues long. Germline assignment: CDR1 KGHSH and CDR2 LQKENI. The CDR3 DNA follows: TGTGCCAGCTCAGGGGTTAGGGGTTTAATTGTTCGCTACGAGCAGTACTTC. Translating gives CASSGVRGLIVRYEQYF.

The chain has TRBV6-1 and TRBJ1-1; D is undetermined. V shed 2 bases and J shed 0 bases, with 13 bases lying between them. Germline V gene lookup returns CDR1 MNHNS and CDR2 SASEGT. This CDR3 comprises 16 residues. The CDR3 region has the DNA TGTGCCAGCAGTGAACGTCCGCCTCCTATGAACACTGAAGCTTTCTTT. Translated: CASSERPPPMNTEAFF.

The rearrangement links TRBV2 to TRBJ2-7, with no clear D. Trimming left V 5 bases short and J 0 bases short, with 8 bases between. The CDR3 has 13 amino acids. CDR1 SNHLY and CDR2 FYNNEI come from the germline V gene. CDR3 protein: CASSYTVSYEQYF. The DNA for the CDR3 is TGTGCCAGCAGTTATACTGTCTCCTACGAGCAGTACTTC. Full variable domain (missing parts from reference TRBV2 and TRBJ2-7): EPEVTQTPSHQVTQMGQEVILRCVPISNHLYFYWYRQILGQKVEFLVSFYNNEISEKSEIFDDQFSVERPDGSNFTLKIRSTKLEDSAMYFCASSYTVSYEQYFGPGTRLTVT.

The V gene is TRBV27, the J gene TRBJ2-1; D unclear. Germline lookup yields CDR1 MNHEY and CDR2 SMNVEV (reference sequence). This CDR3 has 14 residues. The V end was cut by 2 bases, the J end by 9 bases, with 14 bases between. The CDR3 here is CASSLGPSVGEQFF. As DNA, the CDR3 is TGTGCCAGCAGTTTAGGGCCCTCGGTCGGTGAGCAGTTCTTC.

The chain employs TRBV7-9 and TRBJ2-7, with a weak D call TRBD1 (5 bases). V was trimmed by 5 bases and J by 7 bases, leaving 18 bases between them. In germline, CDR1 is SEHNR, CDR2 FQNEAQ (reference sequence). This CDR3 has 14 residues. Here the CDR3 reads CASSPPQGQREQYF. The DNA of the CDR3 is TGTGCCAGCAGCCCCCCGCAGGGTCAAAGGGAGCAGTACTTC. The full variable domain, in which reference TRBV7-9 and TRBJ2-7 provide the parts outside the CDR3, is DTGVSQNPRHKITKRGQNVTFRCDPISEHNRLYWYRQTLGQGPEFLTYFQNEAQLEKSRLLSDRFSAERPKGSFSTLEIQRTEQGDSAMYLCASSPPQGQREQYFGPGTRLTVT.

V gene TRBV2 combines with J gene TRBJ2-1; 8 bases fit TRBD2. CDR1 and CDR2 from the germline V gene are SNHLY and FYNNEI. The CDR3 totals 14 residues. Trimming removed 6 bases from V and 4 bases from J; junction bases left unmatched: 5. The CDR3 region has the DNA TGTGCCAGCAGGGACGGGAGGGGTTACAATGAGCAGTTCTTC. Its protein product is CASRDGRGYNEQFF.

This clone has only a few counts. The chain is built from TRBV5-1 and TRBJ2-2; TRBD1 might be the D (5 bases). The CDR3 is made up of 15 amino acids. Trimming left V 0 bases short and J 3 bases short, with 9 bases between. Germline V gives CDR1 SGHRS, CDR2 YFSETQ. The CDR3 reads CASSLVREYTGELFF. In DNA form, the CDR3 reads TGCGCCAGCAGCTTGGTCAGGGAATACACCGGGGAGCTGTTTTTT.

This chain's CDR3 is CASSVGVSPYEQYF. The CDR3 DNA reads as TGTGCCAGCAGCGTAGGGGTGTCGCCCTACGAGCAGTACTTC. The chain has TRBV9 and TRBJ2-7; no firm D call. V was pared by 0 bases and J by 2 bases, with 9 bases between. CDR3 size: 14 residues. CDR1 SGDLS and CDR2 YYNGEE come from the germline V gene.

The genes are TRBV4-1 and TRBJ2-7, with D possibly being TRBD1 or TRBD2 (6 bases each). Germline CDR1 and CDR2: MGHRA and YSYEKL. The V end lost 3 bases, the J end lost 4 bases, and 16 bases lay between the germline ends. The CDR3 covers 15 residues. The chain's CDR3 is CASSQETRGAYEQYF. In DNA form, the CDR3 reads TGCGCCAGCAGCCAGGAGACTAGGGGGGCGTACGAGCAGTACTTC.

The gene calls are TRBV27 and TRBJ2-7; D remains unclear. The germline CDR1 and CDR2 sequences are MNHEY and SMNVEV (reference sequence). Trimming pared 3 bases from V and 1 base from J, leaving 7 bases between. This CDR3 has 13 residues. The DNA of the CDR3 is TGTGCCAGCAGTTTTGGTCAGTCCTACGAGCAGTACTTC. It specifies CASSFGQSYEQYF.

J is TRBJ2-7 and V is TRBV28, with 8 bases fitting TRBD1. The V and J ends lost 5 bases and 2 bases, in that order; junction bases with no gene match: 8. Germline CDR1 reads MDHEN; CDR2 reads SYDVKM. CDR3 length equals 15 residues. As DNA, the CDR3 is TGTGCCAGCAGTCCTTCCGGGACAGGAGCCTACGAGCAGTACTTC. Its translation is CASSPSGTGAYEQYF.